This entry lists 4 T cell receptor beta chains sequenced from one sample in a study of T cells after yellow fever vaccination (dated by TCRdb to the late 2010s). Library creation used 5' RACE. The instrument given in TCRdb is Illumina HiSeq 2500. TCRdb took the public reads, trimmed them with fastp at Q25, ran MiXCR for clone calling and kept in-frame beta chains. All rows with the same CDR3 protein become a single entry with the most common DNA and genes. The sample table contains 300,000 to 400,000 distinct CDR3 sequences; only one count was recorded for 8.7% of them. The ten largest make up more than 15% of the sample. The treatment or condition label here, explained by the study, means: live attenuated yellow fever vaccine strain. The specimen comprised PBMCs, sampled on the day of the first yellow fever vaccination. These receptors were taken from a man aged 18 to 35 who received the YFV17D yellow fever vaccine.

The chain recombines TRBV30 with TRBJ1-2; TRBD1 aligns across 8 bases. The CDR3 loop spans 14 amino acids. CDR1 and CDR2 (germline): GTSNPN, SVGIG (reference sequence). J gave up 9 bases and V 4 bases, and 13 bases lay outside the gene matches. DNA for the CDR3: TGTGCCTGGACCGTCAGGGGGCTTTCGGGTAGCTACACCTTC. Amino acid sequence: CAWTVRGLSGSYTF. The whole variable domain, remainder taken from reference TRBV30 and TRBJ1-2, is SQTIHQWPATLVQPVGSPLSLECTVEGTSNPNLYWYRQAAGRGLQLLFYSVGIGQISSEVPQNLSASRPQDRQFILSSKKLLLSDSGFYLCAWTVRGLSGSYTFGSGTRLTVV.

The chain employs TRBV12-3 or TRBV12-4 and TRBJ2-7; TRBD1 is a possible D gene (7 bases). The germline V and J ends were trimmed by 6 bases and 7 bases, with 19 bases remaining between them. The CDR3 totals 14 residues. The CDR3 DNA reads as TGTGCCAGCAGCCCCGACAGGGAGGTGAGGGAGCAGTACGTC. Residues: CASSPDREVREQYV.

This clonotype was counted a few times. The V call is TRBV5-1, the J call TRBJ1-1; no clear D gene. The germline CDR1 and CDR2 sequences are SGHRS and YFSETQ. The V and J ends lost 4 bases and 3 bases respectively, with 19 bases between them. The CDR3 spans 16 residues. DNA for the CDR3: TGCGCCAGCAGCCCGCGGGCGTTAGGCGGTCACACTGAAGCTTTCTTT. Residues: CASSPRALGGHTEAFF.

The rearrangement joins TRBV6-6 to TRBJ1-5; D remains unclear. V lost 6 bases and J lost 9, with 12 bases in between. This CDR3 spans 12 amino acids. From germline, CDR1 is MNHNY and CDR2 SVGAGI (reference sequence). The CDR3 is CASSPSKRPQHF. CDR3 coding DNA: TGTGCCAGCAGCCCCAGTAAGCGGCCCCAGCATTTT.